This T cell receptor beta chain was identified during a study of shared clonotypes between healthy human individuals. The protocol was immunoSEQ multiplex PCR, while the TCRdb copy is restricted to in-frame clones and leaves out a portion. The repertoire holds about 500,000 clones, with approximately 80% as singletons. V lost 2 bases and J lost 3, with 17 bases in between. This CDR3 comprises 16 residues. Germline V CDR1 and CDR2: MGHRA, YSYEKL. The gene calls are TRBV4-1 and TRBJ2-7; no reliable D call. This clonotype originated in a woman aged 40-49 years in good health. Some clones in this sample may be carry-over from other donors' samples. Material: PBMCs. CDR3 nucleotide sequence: TGCGCCAGCAGCCAACGTGATGACAATCAAGACTACGAGCAGTACTTC. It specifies CASSQRDDNQDYEQYF.